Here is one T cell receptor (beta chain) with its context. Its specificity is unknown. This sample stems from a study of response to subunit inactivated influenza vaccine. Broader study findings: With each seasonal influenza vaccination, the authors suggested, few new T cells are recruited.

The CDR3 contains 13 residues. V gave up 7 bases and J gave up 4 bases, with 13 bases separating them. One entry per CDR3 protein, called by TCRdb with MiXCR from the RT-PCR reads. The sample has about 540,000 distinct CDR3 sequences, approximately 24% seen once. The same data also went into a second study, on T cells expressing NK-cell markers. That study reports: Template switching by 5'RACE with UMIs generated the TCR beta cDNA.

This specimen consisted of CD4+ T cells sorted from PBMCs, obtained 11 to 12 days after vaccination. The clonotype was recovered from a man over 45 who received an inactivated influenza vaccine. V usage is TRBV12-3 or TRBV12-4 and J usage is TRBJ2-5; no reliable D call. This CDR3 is CASTRPGSETQYF. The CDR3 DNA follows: TGTGCCAGCACCCGACCGGGTTCAGAGACCCAGTACTTC.